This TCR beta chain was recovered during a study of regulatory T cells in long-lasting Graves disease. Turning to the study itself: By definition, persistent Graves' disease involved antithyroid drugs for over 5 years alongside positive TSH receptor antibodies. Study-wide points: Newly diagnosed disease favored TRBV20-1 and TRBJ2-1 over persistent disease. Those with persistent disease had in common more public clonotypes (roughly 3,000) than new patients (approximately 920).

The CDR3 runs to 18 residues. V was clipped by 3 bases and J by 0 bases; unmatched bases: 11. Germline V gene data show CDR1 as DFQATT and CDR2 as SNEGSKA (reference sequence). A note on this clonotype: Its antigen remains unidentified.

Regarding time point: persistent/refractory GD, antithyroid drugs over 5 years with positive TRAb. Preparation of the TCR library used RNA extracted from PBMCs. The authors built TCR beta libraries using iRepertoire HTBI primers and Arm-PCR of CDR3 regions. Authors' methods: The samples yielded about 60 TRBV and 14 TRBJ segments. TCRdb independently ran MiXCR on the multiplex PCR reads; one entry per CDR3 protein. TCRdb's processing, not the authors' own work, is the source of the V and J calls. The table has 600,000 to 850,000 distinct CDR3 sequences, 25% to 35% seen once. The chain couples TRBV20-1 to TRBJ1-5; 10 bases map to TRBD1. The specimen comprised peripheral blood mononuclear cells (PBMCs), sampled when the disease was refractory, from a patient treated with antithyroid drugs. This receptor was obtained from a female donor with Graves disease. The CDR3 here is CSASSTLTGGHSNQPQHF. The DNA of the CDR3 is TGCAGTGCTAGCTCTACCTTGACAGGGGGCCATAGCAATCAGCCCCAGCATTTT.